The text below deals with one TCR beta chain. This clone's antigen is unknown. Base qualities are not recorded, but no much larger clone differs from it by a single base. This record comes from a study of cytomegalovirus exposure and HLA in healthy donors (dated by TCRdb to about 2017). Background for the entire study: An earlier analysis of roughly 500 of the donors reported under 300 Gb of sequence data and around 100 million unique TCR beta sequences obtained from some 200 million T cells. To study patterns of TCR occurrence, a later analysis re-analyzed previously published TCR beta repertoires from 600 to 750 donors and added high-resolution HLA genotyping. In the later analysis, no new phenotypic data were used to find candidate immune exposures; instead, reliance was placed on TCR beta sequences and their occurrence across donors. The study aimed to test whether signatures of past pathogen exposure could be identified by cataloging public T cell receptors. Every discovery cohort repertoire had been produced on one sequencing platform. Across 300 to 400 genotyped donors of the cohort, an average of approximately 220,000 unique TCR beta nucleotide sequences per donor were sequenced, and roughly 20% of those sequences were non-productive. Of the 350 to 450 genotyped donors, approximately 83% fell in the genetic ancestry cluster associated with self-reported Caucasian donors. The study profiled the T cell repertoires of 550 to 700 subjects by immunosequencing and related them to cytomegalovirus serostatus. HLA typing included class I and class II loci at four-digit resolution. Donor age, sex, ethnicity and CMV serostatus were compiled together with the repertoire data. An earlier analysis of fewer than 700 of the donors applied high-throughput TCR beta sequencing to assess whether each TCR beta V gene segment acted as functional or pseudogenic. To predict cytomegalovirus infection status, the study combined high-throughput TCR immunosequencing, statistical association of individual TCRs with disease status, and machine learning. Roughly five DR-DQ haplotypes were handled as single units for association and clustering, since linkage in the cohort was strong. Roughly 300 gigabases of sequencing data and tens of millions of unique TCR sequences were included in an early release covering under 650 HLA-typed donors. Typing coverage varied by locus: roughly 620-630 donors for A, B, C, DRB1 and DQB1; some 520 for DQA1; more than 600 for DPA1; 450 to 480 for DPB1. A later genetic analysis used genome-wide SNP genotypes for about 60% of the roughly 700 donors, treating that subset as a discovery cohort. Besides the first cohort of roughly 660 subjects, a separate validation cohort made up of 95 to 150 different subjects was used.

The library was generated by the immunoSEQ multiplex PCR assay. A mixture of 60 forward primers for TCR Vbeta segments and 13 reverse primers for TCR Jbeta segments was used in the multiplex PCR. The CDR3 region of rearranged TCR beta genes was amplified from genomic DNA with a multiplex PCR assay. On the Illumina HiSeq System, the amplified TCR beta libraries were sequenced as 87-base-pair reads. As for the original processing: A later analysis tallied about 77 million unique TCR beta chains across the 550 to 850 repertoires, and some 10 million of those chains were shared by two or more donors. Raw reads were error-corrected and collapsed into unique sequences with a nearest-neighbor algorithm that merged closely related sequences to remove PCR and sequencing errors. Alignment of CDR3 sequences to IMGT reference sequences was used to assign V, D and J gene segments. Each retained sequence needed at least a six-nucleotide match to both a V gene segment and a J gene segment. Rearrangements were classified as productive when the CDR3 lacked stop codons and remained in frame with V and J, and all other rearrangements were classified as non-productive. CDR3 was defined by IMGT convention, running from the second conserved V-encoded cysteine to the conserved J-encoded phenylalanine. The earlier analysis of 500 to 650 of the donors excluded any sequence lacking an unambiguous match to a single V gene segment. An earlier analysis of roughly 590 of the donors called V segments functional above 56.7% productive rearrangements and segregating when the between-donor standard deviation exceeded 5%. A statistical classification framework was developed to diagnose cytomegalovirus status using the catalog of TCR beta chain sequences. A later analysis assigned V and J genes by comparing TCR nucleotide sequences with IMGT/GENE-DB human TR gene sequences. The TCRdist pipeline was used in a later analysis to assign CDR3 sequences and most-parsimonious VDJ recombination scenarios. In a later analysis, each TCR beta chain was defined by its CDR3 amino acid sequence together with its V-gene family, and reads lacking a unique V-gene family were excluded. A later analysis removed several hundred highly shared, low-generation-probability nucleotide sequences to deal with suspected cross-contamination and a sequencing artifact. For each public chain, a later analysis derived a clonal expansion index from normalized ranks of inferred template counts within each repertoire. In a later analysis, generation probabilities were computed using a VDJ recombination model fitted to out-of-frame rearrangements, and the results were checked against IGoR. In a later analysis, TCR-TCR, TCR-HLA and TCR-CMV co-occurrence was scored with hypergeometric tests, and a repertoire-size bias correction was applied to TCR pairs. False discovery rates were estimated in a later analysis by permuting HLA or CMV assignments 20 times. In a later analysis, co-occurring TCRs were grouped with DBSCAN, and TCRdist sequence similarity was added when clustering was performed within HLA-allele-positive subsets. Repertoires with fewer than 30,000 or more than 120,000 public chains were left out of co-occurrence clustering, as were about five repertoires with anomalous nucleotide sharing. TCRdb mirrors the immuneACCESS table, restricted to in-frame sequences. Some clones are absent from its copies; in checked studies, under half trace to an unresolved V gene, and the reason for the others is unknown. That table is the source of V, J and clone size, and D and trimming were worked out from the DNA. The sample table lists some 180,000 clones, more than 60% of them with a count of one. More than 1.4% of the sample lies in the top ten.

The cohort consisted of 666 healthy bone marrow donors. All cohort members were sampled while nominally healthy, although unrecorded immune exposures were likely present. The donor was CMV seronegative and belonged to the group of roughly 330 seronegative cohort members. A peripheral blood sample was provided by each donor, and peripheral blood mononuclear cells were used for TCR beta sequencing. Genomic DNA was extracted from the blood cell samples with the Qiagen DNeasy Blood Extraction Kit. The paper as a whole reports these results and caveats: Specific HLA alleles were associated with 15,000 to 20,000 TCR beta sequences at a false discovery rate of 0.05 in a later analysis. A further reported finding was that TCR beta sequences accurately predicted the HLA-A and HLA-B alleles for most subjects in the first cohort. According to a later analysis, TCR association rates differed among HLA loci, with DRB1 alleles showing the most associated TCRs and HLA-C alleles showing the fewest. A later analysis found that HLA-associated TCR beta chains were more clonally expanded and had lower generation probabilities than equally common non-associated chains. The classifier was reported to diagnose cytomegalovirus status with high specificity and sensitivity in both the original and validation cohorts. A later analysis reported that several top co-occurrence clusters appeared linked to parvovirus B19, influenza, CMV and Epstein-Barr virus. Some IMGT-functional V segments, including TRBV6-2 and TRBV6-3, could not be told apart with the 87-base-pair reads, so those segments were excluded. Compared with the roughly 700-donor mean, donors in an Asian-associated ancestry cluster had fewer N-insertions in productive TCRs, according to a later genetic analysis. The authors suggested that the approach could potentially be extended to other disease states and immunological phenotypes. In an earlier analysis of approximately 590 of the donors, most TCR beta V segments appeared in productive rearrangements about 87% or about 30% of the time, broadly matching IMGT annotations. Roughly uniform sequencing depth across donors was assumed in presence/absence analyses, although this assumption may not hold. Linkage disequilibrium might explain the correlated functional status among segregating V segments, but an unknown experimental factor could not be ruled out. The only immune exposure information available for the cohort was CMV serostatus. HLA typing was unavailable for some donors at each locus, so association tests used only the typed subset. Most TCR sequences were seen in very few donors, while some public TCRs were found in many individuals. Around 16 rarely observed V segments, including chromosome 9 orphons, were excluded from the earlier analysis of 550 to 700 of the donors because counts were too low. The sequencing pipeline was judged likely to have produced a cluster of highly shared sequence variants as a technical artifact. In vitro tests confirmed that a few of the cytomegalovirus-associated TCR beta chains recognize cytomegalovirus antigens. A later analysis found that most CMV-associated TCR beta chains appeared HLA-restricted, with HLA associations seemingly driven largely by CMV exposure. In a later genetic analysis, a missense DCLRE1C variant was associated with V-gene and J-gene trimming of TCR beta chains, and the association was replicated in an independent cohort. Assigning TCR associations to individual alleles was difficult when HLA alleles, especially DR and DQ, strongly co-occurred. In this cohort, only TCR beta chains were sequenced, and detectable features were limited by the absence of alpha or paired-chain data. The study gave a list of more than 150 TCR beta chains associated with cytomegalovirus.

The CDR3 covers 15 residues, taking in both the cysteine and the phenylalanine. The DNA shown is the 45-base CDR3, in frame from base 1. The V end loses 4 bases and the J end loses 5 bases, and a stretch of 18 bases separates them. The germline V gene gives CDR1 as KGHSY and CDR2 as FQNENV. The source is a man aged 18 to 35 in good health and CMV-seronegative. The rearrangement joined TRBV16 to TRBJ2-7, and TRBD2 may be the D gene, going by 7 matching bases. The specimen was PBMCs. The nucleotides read TGTGCCAGCAGCCTATTCGGGGGGCTCGGGCACGAGCAGTACTTC. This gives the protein CASSLFGGLGHEQYF.